The 29 T cell receptor beta chains presented below share a single source sample, sequenced in a study of monozygotic twins with cystic fibrosis. Using immunoSEQ multiplex PCR, the repertoire was profiled, and TCRdb retains in-frame clones only, with some absent. There are fewer than 10,000 clones in the sample; 97% to 99% occur only once, and approximately 0.22% lies in the top ten. Sequenced: blood. The receptors originated from a girl aged 2 to 9 with cystic fibrosis.

This rearrangement joins TRBV19 to TRBJ1-2, with TRBD1 identical over 8 bases. CDR1 is LNHDA, CDR2 SQIVND, per germline (reference sequence). V trimming: 6 bases; J trimming: 4 bases; junction bases outside the gene matches: 10. The CDR3 has 15 residues. The DNA for the CDR3 is TGTGCCAGTAGCCGAGTTCCCGGACAGGGCTATGGCTACACCTTC. It codes for CASSRVPGQGYGYTF.

V is TRBV6-1 and J is TRBJ2-7, with 7 nucleotides matching TRBD1. The CDR3 has 14 residues. With 8 bases clipped from V and 0 bases from J, the junction kept 7 bases outside the gene matches. Germline values: CDR1 MNHNS, CDR2 SASEGT. CDR3 amino acids: CASWGQPNSYEQYF. CDR3 in DNA: TGTGCCAGCTGGGGACAGCCAAACTCCTACGAGCAGTACTTC.

This sequence joins TRBV4-1 and TRBJ2-5; maybe TRBD2 (5 bases). The CDR3 runs to 15 residues. Germline-derived CDR1 and CDR2 are MGHRA and YSYEKL. V lost 0 bases, J lost 5 bases, and 13 bases lay in between. CDR3 region: CASSQDPGKRETQYF. In DNA, the CDR3 is TGCGCCAGCAGCCAAGATCCGGGAAAACGGGAGACCCAGTACTTC.

The chain links TRBV28 to TRBJ2-1, with D perhaps matching TRBD1 (7 bases). The germline V gene has CDR1 MDHEN and CDR2 SYDVKM. With 2 bases removed from V and 4 bases from J, the gap between germline ends came to 15 bases. The CDR3 contains 16 residues. This chain's CDR3 is CASSLAAGGKYNEQFF. The CDR3, as DNA: TGTGCCAGCAGTTTAGCCGCAGGGGGGAAATACAATGAGCAGTTCTTC.

CDR3 bases: TGTGTTCAGACTCGGGGAGCTTTCTTT. This encodes CVQTRGAFF. The genes are TRBV30 and TRBJ1-1; no reliable D call. There are 9 residues in the CDR3. Germline V gene lookup returns CDR1 GTSNPN and CDR2 SVGIG (reference sequence). Full variable domain (rest looked up from reference TRBV30 and TRBJ1-1): SQTIHQWPATLVQPVGSPLSLECTVEGTSNPNLYWYRQAAGRGLQLLFYSVGIGQISSEVPQNLSASRPQDRQFILSSKKLLLSDSGFYLCVQTRGAFFGQGTRLTVV.

The chain carries TRBV5-1 and TRBJ2-3, with 13 bases matching TRBD2. V shed 2 bases, J shed 0 bases, and the junction held 6 bases outside the gene matches. This CDR3 is 18 amino acids long. Germline values: CDR1 SGHRS, CDR2 YFSETQ. CDR3 loop: CASSLRLAGGHSTDTQYF. Here the CDR3 DNA reads TGCGCCAGCAGCTTAAGACTAGCGGGAGGACATAGCACAGATACGCAGTATTTT.

This chain joins TRBV28 and TRBJ2-7; 8 bases align to TRBD1. Unmatched junction bases numbered 8, after V lost 4 bases and J lost 0 bases. Germline assignment: CDR1 MDHEN and CDR2 SYDVKM. The CDR3 has 16 amino acids. The CDR3 DNA sequence: TGTGCCAGCAGTTCCGATCCGGGACAGGCCTCCTACGAGCAGTACTTC. Translated: CASSSDPGQASYEQYF.

The chain has TRBV7-2 and TRBJ1-1; D remains ambiguous. The length of the CDR3 is 15 residues. The V end was cut by 2 bases, the J end by 2 bases, with 12 bases between. Germline V gene sequence: CDR1 SGHTA, CDR2 FQGNSA. This chain's CDR3 is CASSLRPSANTEAFF. In nucleotides, the CDR3 is TGTGCCAGCAGCTTACGGCCCTCGGCCAACACTGAAGCTTTCTTT.

The chain is built from TRBV19 and TRBJ2-5; TRBD1 matches at 8 bases. Per the germline V gene, CDR1 is LNHDA and CDR2 is SQIVND (reference sequence). With V trimmed by 3 bases and J by 0 bases, 3 bases remained unmatched. The CDR3 covers 15 residues. CDR3 loop: CASSMGQEYQETQYF. As DNA, the CDR3 is TGTGCCAGTAGTATGGGACAGGAGTACCAAGAGACCCAGTACTTC.

The V gene is TRBV7-2, the J gene TRBJ2-7; D unresolved. The CDR3 sequence is 15 residues long. V was trimmed by 0 bases and J by 1 base, leaving 10 bases between them. The germline V gene has CDR1 SGHTA and CDR2 FQGNSA. In DNA, the CDR3 is TGTGCCAGCAGCTTAGCGCTGCTAGATTCCTACGAGCAGTACTTC. Residues: CASSLALLDSYEQYF.

The chain is built from TRBV4-3 and TRBJ2-7; D may correspond to TRBD1 or TRBD2 (6 bases each). The germline V and J ends were trimmed by 4 bases and 0 bases, with 13 bases remaining between them. The V gene's germline CDR1 is LGHNA and CDR2 YSLEER. CDR3 length equals 15 residues. CDR3 coding DNA: TGCGCCAGCAGCCGGGCTGAGGGGGGCTCCTACGAGCAGTACTTC. Translation: CASSRAEGGSYEQYF.

The rearrangement joins TRBV7-6 to TRBJ2-3; 11 nucleotides line up with TRBD2. Germline V gene data show CDR1 as SGHVS and CDR2 as FNYEAQ. V lost 2 bases to trimming and J lost 6 bases; unmatched junction nucleotides: 4. The CDR3 is 15 residues long. The CDR3 loop reads CASSLLAGGQDTQYF. The CDR3 DNA follows: TGTGCCAGCAGCTTACTAGCGGGAGGACAGGATACGCAGTATTTT.

J is TRBJ2-7 and V is TRBV2, with D possibly called TRBD1 or TRBD2 (5 bases each). V dropped 6 bases and J dropped 5 bases, with 20 bases sitting between them. The length of the CDR3 is 15 residues. Germline values: CDR1 SNHLY, CDR2 FYNNEI. CDR3 sequence: CASSPPPGRGNEQYF. In DNA form, the CDR3 reads TGTGCCAGCAGCCCCCCTCCGGGACGGGGAAACGAGCAGTACTTC.

The V and J genes are TRBV18 and TRBJ2-3, with 9 bases identical to TRBD2. The CDR3 has 17 residues. Per the germline V gene, CDR1 is KGHSH and CDR2 is LQKENI. V was clipped by 4 bases and J by 4 bases; unmatched bases: 12. The CDR3 DNA sequence: TGTGCCAGCTCACTTAAAGTTAGCGGGAGCACACCAGATACGCAGTATTTT. Residues: CASSLKVSGSTPDTQYF.

V gene TRBV27 combines with J gene TRBJ2-3; 7 nucleotides agree with TRBD1. Germline CDR1 is MNHEY and CDR2 is SMNVEV (reference sequence). J gave up 2 bases and V 3 bases, and 17 bases lay outside the gene matches. The CDR3 has 19 residues. This CDR3 reads CASSFQVRPGTEYTDTQYF. The DNA of the CDR3 is TGTGCCAGCAGTTTTCAGGTCAGACCTGGGACAGAGTACACAGATACGCAGTATTTT.

The J gene is TRBJ1-3, the V gene TRBV30; a possible D gene is TRBD1 (5 bases). The CDR3 sequence is 16 residues long. Germline lookup yields CDR1 GTSNPN and CDR2 SVGIG (reference sequence). The V end lost 5 bases, the J end lost 0 bases, and 17 bases lay between the germline ends. CDR3 protein: CAWLQGAGPSGNTIYF. CDR3 coding DNA: TGTGCCTGGCTGCAGGGCGCGGGTCCCTCTGGAAACACCATATATTTT.

The V gene is TRBV13, the J gene TRBJ1-3; 7 bases match TRBD1. This CDR3 region has 23 residues. V lost 1 base to trimming and J lost 0 bases; unmatched junction nucleotides: 24. Germline loops: CDR1 PRHDT, CDR2 FYEKMQ (reference sequence). CDR3 region: CASSLVYSPQGVGQYYSGNTIYF. The CDR3 bases are TGTGCCAGCAGCTTAGTATATTCCCCCCAGGGGGTCGGCCAGTACTACTCTGGAAACACCATATATTTT.

This sequence joins TRBV6-1 and TRBJ1-1, with 8 positions matching TRBD1. V lost 6 bases to trimming and J lost 4 bases; unmatched junction nucleotides: 7. The CDR3 sequence is 14 residues long. Germline V gives CDR1 MNHNS, CDR2 SASEGT. Written as DNA, the CDR3 is TGTGCCAGCAGCCTGGACAGGGTGGTCACTGAAGCTTTCTTT. Translated: CASSLDRVVTEAFF.

This chain uses TRBV7-2 with TRBJ2-1, with D perhaps TRBD2 (5 bases). CDR1 and CDR2 (germline): SGHTA, FQGNSA. Deletions cut 5 bases from V and 5 bases from J, with 10 bases between. The CDR3 contains 13 residues. CDR3 sequence (DNA): TGTGCCAGCAGCCGGATGAGGGACAATGAGCAGTTCTTC. Its protein product is CASSRMRDNEQFF.

The gene calls are TRBV5-4 and TRBJ2-2, with D tentatively TRBD1 or TRBD2 (5 bases each). Germline V gene data show CDR1 as SGHNT and CDR2 as YYREEE (reference sequence). V lost 3 bases and J lost 3, with 21 bases in between. CDR3 length equals 18 residues. Here the CDR3 reads CASSSSDGAVSDTGELFF. Here the CDR3 DNA reads TGTGCCAGCAGCTCGAGCGACGGGGCGGTCTCCGACACCGGGGAGCTGTTTTTT. The variable domain in full, completed from reference TRBV5-4 and TRBJ2-2, reads ETGVTQSPTHLIKTRGQQVTLRCSSQSGHNTVSWYQQALGQGPQFIFQYYREEENGRGNFPPRFSGLQFPNYSSELNVNALELDDSALYLCASSSSDGAVSDTGELFFGEGSRLTVL.

The V call is TRBV5-1, the J call TRBJ2-5; 9 bases align to TRBD2. The trim removed 4 bases at V and 5 bases at J, leaving 12 bases unmatched. The CDR3 is 16 residues long. Germline CDR1 reads SGHRS; CDR2 reads YFSETQ. CDR3 protein: CASSVRAGGDAETQYF. CDR3 nucleotides: TGCGCCAGCAGCGTGCGAGCGGGAGGCGACGCGGAGACCCAGTACTTC.

V gene TRBV18 combines with J gene TRBJ2-1; TRBD2 aligns across 14 bases. The CDR3 loop spans 19 amino acids. The J segment lost 0 bases and the V segment lost 3 bases, leaving 7 bases of the junction unmatched. Per germline, CDR1 KGHSH and CDR2 LQKENI. DNA for the CDR3: TGTGCCAGCTCACCGACCGGGACTAGCGGGGGCTCCTCCTACAATGAGCAGTTCTTC. Its protein is CASSPTGTSGGSSYNEQFF. Supplemented by reference TRBV18 and TRBJ2-1, the full variable domain reads NAGVMQNPRHLVRRRGQEARLRCSPMKGHSHVYWYRQLPEEGLKFMVYLQKENIIDESGMPKERFSAEFPKEGPSILRIQQVVRGDSAAYFCASSPTGTSGGSSYNEQFFGPGTRLTVL.

Regarding this clone: This sample also contains other DNA sequences that code for the same CDR3. The chain uses TRBV29-1 and TRBJ2-7, with 7 positions matching TRBD2. V gave up 2 bases and J gave up 4 bases; unmatched junction bases: 2. Germline loops: CDR1 SQVTM, CDR2 ANQGSEA. The CDR3 length is 12 residues. In DNA, the CDR3 is TGCAGCGTTGAAACCGGGGGGTACGAGCAGTACTTC. Its protein is CSVETGGYEQYF.

The chain uses TRBV19 and TRBJ1-2, with a tentative D call TRBD1 (5 bases). The CDR3 consists of 14 residues. Germline values: CDR1 LNHDA, CDR2 SQIVND (reference sequence). The V and J ends lost 7 bases and 8 bases respectively, with 20 bases between them. DNA of the CDR3: TGTGCCAGTACCCCATACCAGGGATTTCAAGGCTACACCTTC. This translates into CASTPYQGFQGYTF. Variable domain in full (rest from reference TRBV19 and TRBJ1-2): DGGITQSPKYLFRKEGQNVTLSCEQNLNHDAMYWYRQDPGQGLRLIYYSQIVNDFQKGDIAEGYSVSREKKESFPLTVTSAQKNPTAFYLCASTPYQGFQGYTFGSGTRLTVV.

This clone is a singleton in its sample. The rearrangement joins TRBV30 to TRBJ2-1; no firm D call. Germline V gene lookup returns CDR1 GTSNPN and CDR2 SVGIG (reference sequence). The V end was cut by 0 bases, the J end by 5 bases, with 11 bases between. The CDR3 is made up of 14 amino acids. The CDR3: CAWSVGWRHNEQFF. The CDR3 DNA sequence: TGTGCCTGGAGTGTAGGATGGCGGCACAATGAGCAGTTCTTC.

The V gene is TRBV11-2, the J gene TRBJ1-2; 7 bases map to TRBD1. V was pared by 5 bases and J by 3 bases, with 6 bases of the junction left unmatched. This CDR3 comprises 14 residues. Germline V CDR1 and CDR2: SGHAT, FQNNGV. The CDR3 coding sequence is TGTGCCAGCAGCCAAAGACAGGGTTACTATGGCTACACCTTC. The encoded protein is CASSQRQGYYGYTF.

The chain has TRBV28 and TRBJ2-4; a possible D gene is TRBD2 (5 bases). Trimming took off 2 bases at V and 0 bases at J, with 17 bases between the two ends. CDR1 is MDHEN, CDR2 SYDVKM, per germline. The CDR3 covers 18 residues. CDR3 loop: CASSLTRTLFLAKNIQYF. The CDR3 DNA reads TGTGCCAGCAGTTTAACTAGGACGCTGTTTCTAGCCAAAAACATTCAGTACTTC.

The chain recombines TRBV19 with TRBJ2-3; TRBD2 aligns across 9 bases. The CDR3 has 16 amino acids. CDR1 is LNHDA, CDR2 SQIVND, per germline (reference sequence). Germline trimming cut 0 bases from V and 5 bases from J; bases unmatched to any gene: 6. The CDR3, as DNA: TGTGCCAGTAGTATAGACGGCGGGAGGGCCTTAGATACGCAGTATTTT. Its protein is CASSIDGGRALDTQYF.

This chain connects TRBV28 to TRBJ2-1; D is possibly TRBD2 (6 bases). This CDR3 region has 16 residues. Trimming shortened V by 3 bases and J by 3 bases, and 15 bases separated the two germline ends. Germline loops: CDR1 MDHEN, CDR2 SYDVKM. CDR3 loop: CASSFISGLGYNEQFF. CDR3 coding DNA: TGTGCCAGCAGTTTTATTTCGGGACTGGGCTACAATGAGCAGTTCTTC.